The entry below gives a single T cell receptor beta chain sequence along with its context. Its antigen remains undetermined. Base quality data are lacking; no much larger clone is found one base away. The time point label, read with the paper, signifies: second blood draw from one MS patient after hematopoietic stem cell transplantation. TCR beta repertoires were profiled from peripheral blood of approximately 13 young patients with multiple sclerosis to demonstrate the VDJtools post-analysis software. Multiple sclerosis patients were children and adolescents aged roughly 6 to 16 years. These data are taken from a study of post-analysis software for immune sequencing data (dated by TCRdb to the mid-2010s). A note on the overall study: The recorded disease courses included relapsing-remitting, secondary progressive and progressive-relapsing multiple sclerosis, and some patients had no subtype annotation. The patient repertoires were set against 10 to 11 previously published healthy control repertoires from donors whose ages ranged from roughly 6 to 25 years. A subset of samples was prepared in parallel using single-end sample barcoding, then pooled and co-amplified after Illumina adapter ligation. Findings and caveats that apply to the study as a whole: Strong co-clustering of samples prepared in the same batch was shown by direct clustering with F measure, prompting a batch-effect correction. The control group was slightly older than the multiple sclerosis patient group. Significantly higher frequencies in patients than in controls were found for roughly 5 TRBV segments, including TRBV5-6, TRBV5-1 and TRBV20-1. Compared with controls, multiple sclerosis patients had significantly lower normalized Chao1 diversity, a finding suggesting substantial peripheral T-cell clonal expansion.

Trimming leaves V shorter by 5 bases and J shorter by 5 bases, with the junction holding 5 bases beyond the gene matches. Taken from cysteine to phenylalanine, the CDR3 has 13 residues. Only the CDR3 DNA stays, 39 bases, in frame from base 1. To prepare the library, PCR was applied. TCRdb names Illumina HiSeq 2500 as the instrument used. Unique molecular identifiers were incorporated into TCR beta cDNA libraries to reduce PCR and sequencing biases. Per 1 to 10 million input T cells, approximately 500,000 cDNA molecules were obtained, such that each molecule approximated one T cell. Patient libraries were prepared and sequenced with the same protocol used for the earlier healthy control dataset. Samples belonging to the same batch were prepared together, multiplexed and sequenced on a shared HiSeq lane. As for the authors' bioinformatics: MIGEC was used to process the raw barcoded reads, and molecular identifier groups with only a single read were discarded before consensus assembly and CDR3 extraction. Clonotype tables were post-analysed with VDJtools, normalizing diversity by down-sampling all datasets to the smallest sample size. Repertoire overlap clustering matched CDR3 amino acid but not nucleotide sequences to correct batch-related cross-sample contamination. TCRdb's own reprocessing of the public reads used fastp at Q25 and MiXCR and kept productive beta chains. Merged by CDR3 protein, the rows form single entries marked with the most common genes and DNA. TCRdb assigned the V and J calls; the authors' analysis was not used. The sample table contains over 150,000 distinct CDR3 sequences; only one count was recorded for roughly 34% of them. Of the sample, 25% to 35% falls within the top ten clones.

The sequenced sample was blood, obtained after autologous hematopoietic stem cell transplantation. The chain uses TRBV12-3 or TRBV12-4 and TRBJ1-1; 7 bases in the middle match TRBD1. This clonotype originated in a girl between 10 and 17 years old with multiple sclerosis. Donor details come from another sample of the same person, matched by shared clones. The CDR3: CASSRQGRTEAFF. The sequenced DNA: TGTGCCAGCAGTAGACAGGGTCGGACTGAAGCTTTCTTT.